This T cell receptor (beta chain) is from a study of vaccination and CD4 T cells after COVID-19. In the study overall: The convalescent group had six males, four females, seven Caucasians, two Asians, one multiracial. Spike peptides, overlapping and drawn from SARS-CoV-2, HCoV-NL63, HCoV-OC43 and HCoV-229E, were used to stimulate cells. Study-wide points: SARS-CoV-2-reactive clonotypes showed a nonsignificant median rise from about 20 to 38. The cohort comprised relatively few convalescent patients, and no early post-infection timepoints were analyzed.

Treatment of the sample: roughly 10-day PBMC culture with coronavirus spike peptide pools or control peptides (ViraFEST assay). Cultured CD4+ T cell DNA underwent sequencing with the Oncomine TCR Beta short-read assay. TCRdb reprocessed the PCR reads with MiXCR, giving one entry per CDR3 protein. The sample has about 14,000 distinct CDR3 sequences; less than 70% are singletons. Details on this clonotype: Its specificity is unknown.

The CDR3 spans 15 residues. The germline V gene has CDR1 SQVTM and CDR2 ANQGSEA. J lost 0 bases, V lost 7 bases, and 8 bases had no gene match. Sequenced sample: CD4+ T cells from blood, cultured in vitro. The chain has TRBV29-1 and TRBJ2-1; 8 positions agree with TRBD2. The source of this sequence is a human donor who had recovered from COVID-19. The CDR3 coding sequence is TGCAGCGCTGAGACTAGCGCTCACTCCTACAATGAGCAGTTCTTC. This encodes CSAETSAHSYNEQFF.